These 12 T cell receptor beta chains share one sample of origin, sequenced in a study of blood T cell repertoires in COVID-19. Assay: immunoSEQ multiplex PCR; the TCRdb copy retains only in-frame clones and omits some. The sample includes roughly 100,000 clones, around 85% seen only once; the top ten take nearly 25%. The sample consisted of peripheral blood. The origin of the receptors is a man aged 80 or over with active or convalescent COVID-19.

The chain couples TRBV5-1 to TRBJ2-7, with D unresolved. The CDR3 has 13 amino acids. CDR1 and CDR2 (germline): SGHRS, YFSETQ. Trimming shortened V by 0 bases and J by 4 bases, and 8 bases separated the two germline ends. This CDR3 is CASSLGLDYEQYF. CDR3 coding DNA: TGCGCCAGCAGCTTGGGACTGGATTACGAGCAGTACTTC.

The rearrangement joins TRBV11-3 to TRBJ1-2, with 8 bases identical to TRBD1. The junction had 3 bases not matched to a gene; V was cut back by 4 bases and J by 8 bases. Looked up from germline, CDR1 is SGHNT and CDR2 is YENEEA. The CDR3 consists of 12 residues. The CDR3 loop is CASSSGGKGYTF. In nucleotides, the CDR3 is TGTGCCAGCAGCTCAGGGGGCAAAGGCTACACCTTC. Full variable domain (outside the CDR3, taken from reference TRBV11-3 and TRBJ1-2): EAGVVQSPRYKIIEKKQPVAFWCNPISGHNTLYWYLQNLGQGPELLIRYENEEAVDDSQLPKDRFSAERLKGVDSTLKIQPAELGDSAVYLCASSSGGKGYTFGSGTRLTVV.

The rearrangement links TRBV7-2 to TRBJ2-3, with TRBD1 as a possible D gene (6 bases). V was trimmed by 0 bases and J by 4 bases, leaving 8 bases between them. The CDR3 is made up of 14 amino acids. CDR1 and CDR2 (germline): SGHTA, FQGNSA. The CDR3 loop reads CASSLAGAADTQYF. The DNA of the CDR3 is TGTGCCAGCAGCTTAGCGGGGGCCGCAGATACGCAGTATTTT.

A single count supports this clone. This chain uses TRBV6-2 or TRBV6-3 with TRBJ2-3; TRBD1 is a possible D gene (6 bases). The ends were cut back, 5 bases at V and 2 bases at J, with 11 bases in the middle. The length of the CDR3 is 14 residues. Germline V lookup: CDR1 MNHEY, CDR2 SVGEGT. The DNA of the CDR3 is TGTGCCAGCAGTGATGACAGGTCCACAGATACGCAGTATTTT. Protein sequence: CASSDDRSTDTQYF.

CDR3 in amino acids: CAWSVRGTGASGANVLTF. The CDR3 region has the DNA TGTGCCTGGAGTGTACGAGGGACAGGGGCTTCTGGGGCCAACGTCCTGACTTTC. The chain has TRBV30 and TRBJ2-6, with 10 bases lining up with TRBD1. Germline V gene data show CDR1 as GTSNPN and CDR2 as SVGIG (reference sequence). Trimming removed 0 bases from V and 1 base from J; junction bases left unmatched: 6. CDR3 size: 18 residues.

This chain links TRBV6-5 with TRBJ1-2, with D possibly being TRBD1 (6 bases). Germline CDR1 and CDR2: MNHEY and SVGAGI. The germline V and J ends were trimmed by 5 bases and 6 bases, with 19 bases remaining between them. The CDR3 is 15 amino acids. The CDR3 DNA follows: TGTGCCAGCAGTCCGTCAAGCTGGGGGCTCGATGGCTACACCTTC. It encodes CASSPSSWGLDGYTF.

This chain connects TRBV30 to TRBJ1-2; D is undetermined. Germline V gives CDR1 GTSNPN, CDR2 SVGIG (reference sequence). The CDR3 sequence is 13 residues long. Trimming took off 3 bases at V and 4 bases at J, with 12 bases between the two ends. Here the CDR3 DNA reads TGTGCCTGGAGCGCGAGGTCGGGCTATGGCTACACCTTC. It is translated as CAWSARSGYGYTF.

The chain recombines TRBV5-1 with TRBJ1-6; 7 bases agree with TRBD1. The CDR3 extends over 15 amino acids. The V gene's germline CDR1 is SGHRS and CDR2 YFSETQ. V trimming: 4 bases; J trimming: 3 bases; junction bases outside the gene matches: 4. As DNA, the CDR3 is TGCGCCAGCAGCCCCAGGGGGATCTATAATTCACCCCTCCACTTT. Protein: CASSPRGIYNSPLHF.

CDR3 coding DNA: TGTGCCAGTAGTGCCGAGGACAGGCGGACTGAAGCTTTCTTT. This sequence encodes CASSAEDRRTEAFF. The gene calls are TRBV19 and TRBJ1-1; 7 nucleotides agree with TRBD1. Trimming removed 5 bases from V and 5 bases from J; junction bases left unmatched: 8. Germline-derived CDR1 and CDR2 are LNHDA and SQIVND (reference sequence). The CDR3 loop spans 14 amino acids.

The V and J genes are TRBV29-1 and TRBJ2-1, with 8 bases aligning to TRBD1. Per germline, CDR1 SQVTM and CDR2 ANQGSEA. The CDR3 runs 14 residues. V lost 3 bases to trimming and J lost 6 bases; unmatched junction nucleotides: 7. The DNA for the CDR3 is TGCAGCGTTGATCCGCAGGGGGCCTTCAATGAGCAGTTCTTC. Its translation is CSVDPQGAFNEQFF.

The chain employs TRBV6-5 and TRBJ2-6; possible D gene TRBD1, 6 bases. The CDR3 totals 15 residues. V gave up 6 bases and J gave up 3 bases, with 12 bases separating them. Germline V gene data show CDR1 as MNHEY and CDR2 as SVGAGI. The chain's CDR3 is CASSPGQSGANVLTF. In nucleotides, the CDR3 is TGTGCCAGCAGCCCGGGACAAAGTGGGGCCAACGTCCTGACTTTC.

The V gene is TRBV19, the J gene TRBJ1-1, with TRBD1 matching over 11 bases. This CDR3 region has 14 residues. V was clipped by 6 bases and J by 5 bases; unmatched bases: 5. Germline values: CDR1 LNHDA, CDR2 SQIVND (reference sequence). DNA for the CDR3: TGTGCCAGTAGGCCCGGGACAGGGGGAACTGAAGCTTTCTTT. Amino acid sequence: CASRPGTGGTEAFF.